The 29 T cell receptor beta chains presented below share a single source sample, sequenced in a study of blood T cell repertoires in acute mononucleosis. The time point was: convalescence about 6 months (5-8 months) after acute presentation (visit 7). Using immunoSEQ multiplex PCR, the repertoire was profiled, and TCRdb retains in-frame clones only, with some absent. Here the sample spans about 1,500 clones, around 27% being singletons. Sequences were derived from EBV YVL epitope tetramer+ CD8+ T cells sorted from PBMCs, sampled during convalescence from infectious mononucleosis. Subset specified: CD8 T cells binding a tetramer with EBV BRLF1 109-117 peptide (YVL-BR). These receptor sequences come from a woman between 18 and 30 years old with infectious mononucleosis caused by EBV.

Points on this clone: Distinct nucleotide sequences in the sample also encode this CDR3. This rearrangement joins TRBV29-1 to TRBJ2-1, with TRBD2 identical over 13 bases. There are 21 residues in the CDR3. The ends lost 6 bases at V and 0 bases at J; junction bases unmatched: 20. Germline V lookup: CDR1 SQVTM, CDR2 ANQGSEA. The CDR3 region has the DNA TGCAGCGTAGGAGGGACTGGGTGCGGGACTAGCGGGGCATACTCCTACAATGAGCAGTTCTTC. It yields the protein CSVGGTGCGTSGAYSYNEQFF.

On this clone: An end of the junction differs from the germline gene, which may be a read error. The chain couples TRBV29-1 to TRBJ2-1, with 12 bases matching TRBD2. The CDR3 has 21 residues. The germline CDR1 and CDR2 sequences are SQVTM and ANQGSEA. CDR3 in amino acids: CSVGGTGSGTSGSYSYYEQFF. The DNA for the CDR3 is TGCAGCGTAGGAGGGACAGGGTCCGGGACTAGCGGGTCATACTCCTACTATGAGCAGTTCTTC.

Notes on this clone: A far larger clone is one nucleotide away, so this likely arose from a read error. The chain combines TRBV6-5 with TRBJ2-1; D remains unclear. Germline V CDR1 and CDR2: MNHEY, SVGAGI. This CDR3 is built from 13 residues. DNA for the CDR3: TGCGCCAGCATGCTCCCTTTTGGTGACGAGCAGTTCTTC. Translating gives CASMLPFGDEQFF.

This clone was detected a few times. A far more abundant clone sits one base away, making this likely a read error. The rearrangement joins TRBV13 to TRBJ2-1; 10 bases align to TRBD1. Losses at the gene ends were 6 bases for V and 10 bases for J; bases not matched to a gene: 12. Germline CDR1 reads PRHDT; CDR2 reads FYEKMQ (reference sequence). This CDR3 region has 15 residues. CDR3 bases: TGTGCCAGCAGTGCCTCGGGGACAGGGGTAGGGGAGCAGTTCTTC. This translates into CASSASGTGVGEQFF.

With respect to this clone: Germline and junction disagree at one end, which may indicate a read error. Other DNA sequences in the same sample also yield this CDR3. V gene TRBV29-1 combines with J gene TRBJ2-1; 13 bases line up with TRBD2. The CDR3 spans 21 residues. CDR1 is SQVTM, CDR2 ANQGSEA, per germline. The CDR3 region has the DNA TGCAGCGTAGGTGGGACAGGGTCCGGGACTAGCGGGGCATACTCCTTCAATGAGCAGTTCTTC. This translates into CSVGGTGSGTSGAYSFNEQFF.

This clone occurred a few times. This likely came from a read error, as a far larger clone is one base away. The missing conserved phenylalanine or tryptophan at the end of this CDR3 makes a read error likely. This sequence joins TRBV28 and TRBJ2-7, with 8 bases aligning to TRBD1. Germline V lookup: CDR1 MDHEN, CDR2 SYDVKM. V lost 6 bases, J lost 6 bases, and 7 bases stayed unmatched. This CDR3 spans 13 amino acids. The CDR3 sequence is CASSAGGYCEQYL. The CDR3 coding sequence is TGTGCCAGCAGCGCAGGGGGCTACTGCGAGCAGTACCTC.

Relative to its sample, this clone is large. V and J are TRBV19 and TRBJ1-2; D is ambiguous. The CDR3 loop spans 14 amino acids. Germline CDR1 LNHDA, CDR2 SQIVND (reference sequence). Trimming pared 6 bases from V and 1 base from J, leaving 12 bases between. This CDR3 reads CASSTPHLNYGYTF. CDR3 DNA: TGTGCCAGTAGCACCCCACATCTTAACTATGGCTACACCTTC.

This clone was counted only a few times. A far larger clone is a single base away, which makes a read error likely. The CDR3 is CASSNFGTTNSGYTF. In DNA form, the CDR3 reads TGTGCCAGCAGTAACTTCGGGACAACTAACTCTGGCTACACCTTC. The chain links TRBV27 to TRBJ1-2, with a weak D call TRBD1 (6 bases). Looked up from germline, CDR1 is MNHEY and CDR2 is SMNVEV (reference sequence). The CDR3 is made up of 15 amino acids.

Concerning this clone itself: A far larger clone is one nucleotide away, so this likely arose from a read error. At the DNA level, this CDR3 is encoded by other sequences in the same sample as well. The rearrangement joins TRBV28 to TRBJ1-1; TRBD1 matches 10 bases. Trimming removed 6 bases from V and 4 bases from J; junction bases left unmatched: 11. The CDR3 runs to 16 residues. The germline CDR1 and CDR2 sequences are MDHEN and SYDVKM. CDR3 DNA sequence: TGTGCCAGCAGCCAAGACGACAGGGGGCTGAGCACTGAAGCTTTCTTT. Encoded protein: CASSQDDRGLSTEAFF.

Remarks on this clone: The likely explanation is a read error, given a far larger clone one base away. The J gene is TRBJ2-7, the V gene TRBV15; TRBD1 matches at 8 bases. Per germline, CDR1 LNHNV and CDR2 YYDKDF (reference sequence). The CDR3 contains 13 residues. CDR3 DNA: TGTGCCAGCAGCGCAGGGGGCTACTACGAGCAGTACTTC. Encoded protein: CASSAGGYYEQYF.

In its sample, this clone was seen a few times. The genes are TRBV29-1 and TRBJ2-1, with 13 positions matching TRBD2. The germline gives CDR1 SQVTM, CDR2 ANQGSEA. The V segment lost 6 bases and the J segment 0 bases; nucleotides outside the gene matches: 20. There are 21 residues in the CDR3. The CDR3 nucleotides are TGCAGCGTAGGCTGGACAGGGGCCGGGACTAGCGGGGCATACTCCTACAATGAGCAGTTCTTC. Translation: CSVGWTGAGTSGAYSYNEQFF.

This clone has just one count. The chain employs TRBV6-5 and TRBJ1-1; no clear D gene. Germline-derived CDR1 and CDR2 are MNHEY and SVGAGI. V was trimmed by 6 bases and J by 4 bases, leaving 18 bases between them. The CDR3 runs to 15 residues. The CDR3 DNA sequence: TGTGCCAGCAGCTTAGGTACTCTTCTCGGCACTGAAGCTTTCTTT. Translated: CASSLGTLLGTEAFF.

In its sample, this clone was seen many times. This rearrangement joins TRBV6-5 to TRBJ2-3, with D uncertain. Germline V gene sequence: CDR1 MNHEY, CDR2 SVGAGI. This CDR3 region has 11 residues. V lost 7 bases and J lost 6, with 8 bases in between. The CDR3 bases are TGTGCCAGCACCCTAGGGGATACGCAGTATTTT. It codes for CASTLGDTQYF.

This clone was counted between two and nine times. This chain uses TRBV6-5 with TRBJ1-2; D perhaps matches TRBD1 (6 bases). In germline, CDR1 is MNHEY, CDR2 SVGAGI. CDR3 length: 13 residues. Trimming stripped 6 bases from V and 8 bases from J, with 16 bases between. The CDR3 nucleotides are TGTGCCAGCAGAGCCCTGTCGGGGGGCGGCTACACCTTC. Translation gives CASRALSGGGYTF.

The rearrangement links TRBV29-1 to TRBJ2-1; 13 nucleotides match TRBD2. This CDR3 has 21 amino acids. CDR1 is SQVTM, CDR2 ANQGSEA, per germline. The V and J ends lost 6 bases and 0 bases, in that order; junction bases with no gene match: 20. The CDR3 DNA reads TGCAGCGTAGTAGGTACATGGTCCGGGACTAGCGGGGCATACTCCTACAATGAGCAGTTCTTC. As protein: CSVVGTWSGTSGAYSYNEQFF.

By proportion, this clone is medium-sized (0.01 to 0.1%). In DNA form, the CDR3 reads TGCAGCGTTGTTCTGGCGGGTCTAGCCAAAAACATTCAGTACTTC. It codes for CSVVLAGLAKNIQYF. V usage is TRBV29-1 and J usage is TRBJ2-4; possibly TRBD2 for D (5 bases). The CDR3 consists of 15 residues. Germline loops: CDR1 SQVTM, CDR2 ANQGSEA. V dropped 4 bases and J dropped 0 bases, with 13 bases sitting between them.

About this clone itself: With a far larger clone one base away, a read error is the likely cause. The rearrangement links TRBV6-1 to TRBJ2-1, with D hard to call. The CDR3 sequence is 13 residues long. V was clipped by 6 bases and J by 10 bases, with 16 bases between them. Germline V gives CDR1 MNHNS, CDR2 SASEGT. In nucleotides, the CDR3 is TGTGCCAGCAGCCAAATCCTCACACACGAGCAGTTCTTC. Amino acid sequence: CASSQILTHEQFF.

The chain recombines TRBV27 with TRBJ2-1, with TRBD1 matching 7 bases. Germline lookup yields CDR1 MNHEY and CDR2 SMNVEV (reference sequence). The J segment lost 7 bases and the V segment lost 5 bases, leaving 11 bases of the junction unmatched. This CDR3 has 15 amino acids. The DNA of the CDR3 is TGTGCCAGCAGTGATTGGCAGGGGGAATCAAATGAGCAGTTCTTC. Residues: CASSDWQGESNEQFF.

This clone was counted a few times. V usage is TRBV19 and J usage is TRBJ2-1, with D maybe TRBD2 (5 bases). Trimming pared 9 bases from V and 8 bases from J, leaving 14 bases between. The CDR3 sequence is 12 residues long. CDR1 is LNHDA, CDR2 SQIVND, per germline (reference sequence). CDR3 protein: CASSRYSDEQFF. The CDR3 DNA reads as TGTGCCAGCAGCCGCTATAGCGATGAGCAGTTCTTC.

This clone was counted many times. One base separates it from a far larger clone, so it is likely a read error. At the DNA level, this CDR3 is encoded by other sequences in the same sample as well. The chain is built from TRBV7-3 and TRBJ1-1, with TRBD1 identical over 10 bases. The CDR3 is made up of 16 amino acids. The germline V gene has CDR1 SGHTA and CDR2 FQGTGA. V gave up 5 bases and J gave up 4 bases; unmatched junction bases: 10. As DNA, the CDR3 is TGTGCCAGCAGCCAAGACGACAGGGGGCTGAGCACTGAAGCTTTCTTT. Residues: CASSQDDRGLSTEAFF.

This rearrangement joins TRBV6-5 to TRBJ2-3, with D unclear. The germline CDR1 and CDR2 sequences are MNHEY and SVGAGI. Trimming took 11 bases from V and 9 from J, leaving 18 bases between them. The CDR3 has 12 residues. CDR3 sequence reads: CALLGSASTQYF. The CDR3 DNA sequence: TGTGCCCTACTTGGGTCAGCGTCGACGCAGTATTTT.

With regard to this clone: A far larger clone is just one base off, so this is likely a read error. The J gene is TRBJ2-1, the V gene TRBV6-5, with TRBD1 matching 7 bases. Germline CDR1 and CDR2: MNHEY and SVGAGI. The length of the CDR3 is 15 residues. V lost 5 bases and J lost 7; bases outside the gene matches: 11. The CDR3 region has the DNA TGTGCCAGCAGTGGTTGGCAGGGGGAATCAAATGAGCAGTTCTTC. Translation: CASSGWQGESNEQFF.

The table lists this clone with a few counts. The chain carries TRBV7-2 and TRBJ2-1; D remains unclear. Germline CDR1 SGHTA, CDR2 FQGNSA. The length of the CDR3 is 11 residues. V was clipped by 6 bases and J by 3 bases, with 3 bases between them. The CDR3 DNA sequence: TGTGCCAGCAGTATCTACAATGAGCAGTTCTTC. Translation: CASSIYNEQFF.

CDR3 loop: CASSPDPTGYNEQFF. CDR3 bases: TGTGCCAGCAGCCCCGACCCCACGGGGTACAATGAGCAGTTCTTC. V gene TRBV19 combines with J gene TRBJ2-1; a weak D match, TRBD2 (5 bases). The V gene lost 9 bases and the J gene lost 4 bases, with 19 bases spanning the gap. CDR1 and CDR2 from the germline V gene are LNHDA and SQIVND (reference sequence). This CDR3 spans 15 amino acids.

This clone turned up a few times. A far larger clone lies a single base away; this is likely a read error. The chain has TRBV25-1 and TRBJ2-7; 8 bases agree with TRBD1. V trimming: 6 bases; J trimming: 6 bases; junction bases outside the gene matches: 7. The germline CDR1 and CDR2 sequences are MGHDK and SYGVNS. This CDR3 region has 13 residues. Written as DNA, the CDR3 is TGTGCCAGCAGCGCAGGGGGCTACTGCGAGCAGTACTTC. Its protein product is CASSAGGYCEQYF.

The rearrangement joins TRBV6-8 to TRBJ2-1; D remains unclear. This CDR3 has 11 amino acids. V lost 5 bases and J 5 bases, leaving 4 bases between the germline ends. Germline assignment: CDR1 MNHGY and CDR2 SAAAGT. The CDR3 bases are TGTGCCAGCAGTGCCCACAATGAGCAGTTCTTC. Amino acid sequence: CASSAHNEQFF.

A note on this clone: The DNA is left out, because the CDR3 cannot be placed on it with certainty; the CDR3 is given as TCRdb lists it. V gene TRBV29-1 combines with J gene TRBJ2-2; the tabulated D call, TRBD2, remains unverified against the DNA. The CDR3 region is 20 residues in length, termini included. Germline CDR1 is SQVTM and CDR2 is ANQGSEA. CDR3: CSVAKPAGLARFEHRGAVFF.

There are a few counts of this clone. Given a far larger clone just one base away, this is likely a sequencing read error. J is TRBJ2-1 and V is TRBV11-2; possible D gene TRBD2, 5 bases. This CDR3 region has 14 residues. The V gene's germline CDR1 is SGHAT and CDR2 FQNNGV. V was pared by 2 bases and J by 8 bases, with 13 bases between. The CDR3 sequence is CASSLSGYIYEQFF. The CDR3 nucleotides read TGTGCCAGCAGCTTATCGGGGTATATCTATGAGCAGTTCTTC.

This clone was picked up many times. The chain has TRBV7-3 and TRBJ1-2; D gene unclear. V lost 5 bases to trimming and J lost 8 bases, with 18 bases between them. The CDR3 loop spans 14 amino acids. The V gene's germline CDR1 is SGHTA and CDR2 FQGTGA. CDR3 DNA sequence: TGTGCCAGCAGCCCCGGCTCGAGCCTTAGGGGCTACACCTTC. It yields the protein CASSPGSSLRGYTF.